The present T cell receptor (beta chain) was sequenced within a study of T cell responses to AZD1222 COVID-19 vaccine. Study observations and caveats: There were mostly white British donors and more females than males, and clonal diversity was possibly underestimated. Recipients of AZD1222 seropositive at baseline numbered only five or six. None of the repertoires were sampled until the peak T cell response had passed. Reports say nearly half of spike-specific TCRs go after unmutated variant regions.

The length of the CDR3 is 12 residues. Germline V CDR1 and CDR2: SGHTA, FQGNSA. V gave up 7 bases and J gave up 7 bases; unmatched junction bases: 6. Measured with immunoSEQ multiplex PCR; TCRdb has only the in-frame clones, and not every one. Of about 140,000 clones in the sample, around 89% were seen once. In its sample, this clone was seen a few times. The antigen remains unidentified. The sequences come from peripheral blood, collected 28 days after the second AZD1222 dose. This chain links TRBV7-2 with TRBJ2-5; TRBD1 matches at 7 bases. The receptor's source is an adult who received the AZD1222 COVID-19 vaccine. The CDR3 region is CASTTGVVTQYF. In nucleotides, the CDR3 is TGTGCCAGCACTACAGGGGTGGTGACCCAGTACTTC.